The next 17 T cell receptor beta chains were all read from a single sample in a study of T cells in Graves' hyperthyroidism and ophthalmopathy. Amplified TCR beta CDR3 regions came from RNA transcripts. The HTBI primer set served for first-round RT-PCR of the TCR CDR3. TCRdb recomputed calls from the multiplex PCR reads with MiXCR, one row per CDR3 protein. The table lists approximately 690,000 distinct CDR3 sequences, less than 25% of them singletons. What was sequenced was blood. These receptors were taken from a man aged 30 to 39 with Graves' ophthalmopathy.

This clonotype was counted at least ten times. The DNA for the CDR3 is TGCAGTGCTGGAAGGGTCGGGTCGCGGAGGAACACTGAAGCTTTCTTT. It is translated as CSAGRVGSRRNTEAFF. The genes are TRBV20-1 and TRBJ1-1, with D uncertain. CDR1 is DFQATT, CDR2 SNEGSKA, per germline (reference sequence). V lost 5 bases, J lost 1 base, and 20 bases lay in between. The CDR3 length is 16 residues.

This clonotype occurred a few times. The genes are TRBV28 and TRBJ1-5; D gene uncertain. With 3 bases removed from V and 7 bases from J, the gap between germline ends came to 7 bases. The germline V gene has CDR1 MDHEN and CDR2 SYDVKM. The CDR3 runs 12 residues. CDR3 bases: TGTGCCAGCAGTTTTCTTCGGCAGCCCCAGCATTTT. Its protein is CASSFLRQPQHF.

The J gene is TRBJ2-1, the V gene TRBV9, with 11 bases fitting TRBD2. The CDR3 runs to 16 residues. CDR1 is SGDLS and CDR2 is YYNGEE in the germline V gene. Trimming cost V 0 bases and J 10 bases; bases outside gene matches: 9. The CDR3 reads CASSVGGTSGSGEQFF. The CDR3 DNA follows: TGTGCCAGCAGCGTAGGGGGGACTAGCGGTTCGGGGGAGCAGTTCTTC.

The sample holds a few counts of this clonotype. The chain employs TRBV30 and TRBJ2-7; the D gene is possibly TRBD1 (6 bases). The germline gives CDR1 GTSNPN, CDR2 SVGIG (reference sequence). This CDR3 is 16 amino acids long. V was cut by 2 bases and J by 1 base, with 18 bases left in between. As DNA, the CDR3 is TGTGCCTGGAGTAGATGGGGGCTAGGTAGTTCCTACGAGCAGTACTTC. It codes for CAWSRWGLGSSYEQYF.

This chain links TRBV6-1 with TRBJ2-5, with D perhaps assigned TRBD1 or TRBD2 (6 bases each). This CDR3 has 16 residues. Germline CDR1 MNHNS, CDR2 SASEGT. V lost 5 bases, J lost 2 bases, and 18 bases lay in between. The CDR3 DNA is TGTGCCAGCAGTTTCTCCGAACAGGGAGGACAAGAGACCCAGTACTTC. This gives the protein CASSFSEQGGQETQYF.

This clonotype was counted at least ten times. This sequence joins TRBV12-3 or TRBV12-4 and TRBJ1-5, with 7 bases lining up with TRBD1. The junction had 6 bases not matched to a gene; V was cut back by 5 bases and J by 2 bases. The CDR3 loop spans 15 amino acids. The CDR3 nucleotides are TGTGCCAGCAGTACCCGACAGGGAGGCAATCAGCCCCAGCATTTT. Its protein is CASSTRQGGNQPQHF.

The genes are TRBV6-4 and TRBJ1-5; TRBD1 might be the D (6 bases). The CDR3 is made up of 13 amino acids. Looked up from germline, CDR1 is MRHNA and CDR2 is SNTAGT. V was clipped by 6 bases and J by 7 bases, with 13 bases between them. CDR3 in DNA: TGTGCCAGCAGCGACAGGCTCGGGCAGCCCCAGCATTTT. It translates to CASSDRLGQPQHF.

The CDR3 loop is CASSEEYSLPYEQYF. The CDR3 nucleotides read TGTGCCAGCAGTGAAGAATACAGCCTTCCCTACGAGCAGTACTTC. The chain uses TRBV6-1 and TRBJ2-7; D remains ambiguous. The CDR3 length is 15 residues. Trimming left V 1 base short and J 2 bases short, with 12 bases between. Germline loops: CDR1 MNHNS, CDR2 SASEGT.

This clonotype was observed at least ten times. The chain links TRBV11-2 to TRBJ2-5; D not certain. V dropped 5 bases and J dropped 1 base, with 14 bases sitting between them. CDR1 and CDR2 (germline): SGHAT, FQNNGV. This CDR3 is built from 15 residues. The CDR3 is CASSPSRTAQETQYF. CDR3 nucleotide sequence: TGTGCCAGCAGCCCCTCCCGAACAGCCCAAGAGACCCAGTACTTC.

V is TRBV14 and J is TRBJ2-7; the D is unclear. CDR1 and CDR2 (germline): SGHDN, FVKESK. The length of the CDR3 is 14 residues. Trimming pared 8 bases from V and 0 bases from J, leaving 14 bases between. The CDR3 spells CASSWTVSSYEQYF. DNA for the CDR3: TGTGCCAGCTCCTGGACCGTGAGCTCCTACGAGCAGTACTTC.

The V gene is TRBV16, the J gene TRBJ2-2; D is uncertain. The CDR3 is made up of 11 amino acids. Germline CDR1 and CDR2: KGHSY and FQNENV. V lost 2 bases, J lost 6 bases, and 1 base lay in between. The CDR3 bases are TGTGCCAGCAGCCAACCCGGGGAGCTGTTTTTT. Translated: CASSQPGELFF.

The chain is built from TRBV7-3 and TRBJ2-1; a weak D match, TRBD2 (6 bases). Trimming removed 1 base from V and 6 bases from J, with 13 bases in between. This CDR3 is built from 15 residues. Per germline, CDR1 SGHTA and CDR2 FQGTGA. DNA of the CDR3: TGTGCCAGCAGCTTAAGTTACGGGAGTGGCAATGAGCAGTTCTTC. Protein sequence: CASSLSYGSGNEQFF. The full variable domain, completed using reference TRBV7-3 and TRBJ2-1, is GAGVSQTPSNKVTEKGKYVELRCDPISGHTALYWYRQSLGQGPEFLIYFQGTGAADDSGLPNDRFFAVRPEGSVSTLKIQRTERGDSAVYLCASSLSYGSGNEQFFGPGTRLTVL.

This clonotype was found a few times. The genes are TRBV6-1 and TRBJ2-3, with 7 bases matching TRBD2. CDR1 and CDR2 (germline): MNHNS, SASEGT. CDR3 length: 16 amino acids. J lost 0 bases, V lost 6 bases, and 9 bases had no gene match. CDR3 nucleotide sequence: TGTGCCAGCAGCGTGGGACTATTTTCTAGCACAGATACGCAGTATTTT. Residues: CASSVGLFSSTDTQYF.

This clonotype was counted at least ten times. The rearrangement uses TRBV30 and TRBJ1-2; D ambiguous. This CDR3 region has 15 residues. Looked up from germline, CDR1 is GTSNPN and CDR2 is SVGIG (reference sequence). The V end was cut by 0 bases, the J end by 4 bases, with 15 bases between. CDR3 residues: CAWSVLIGIGYGYTF. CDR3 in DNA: TGTGCCTGGAGTGTACTGATCGGGATCGGCTATGGCTACACCTTC.

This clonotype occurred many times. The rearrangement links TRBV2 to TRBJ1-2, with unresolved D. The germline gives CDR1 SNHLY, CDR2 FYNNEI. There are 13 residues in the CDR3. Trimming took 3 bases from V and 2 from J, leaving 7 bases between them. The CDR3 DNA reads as TGTGCCAGCAGTGACCAGCCCAACTATGGCTACACCTTC. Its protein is CASSDQPNYGYTF. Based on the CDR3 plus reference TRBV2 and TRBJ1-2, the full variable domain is EPEVTQTPSHQVTQMGQEVILRCVPISNHLYFYWYRQILGQKVEFLVSFYNNEISEKSEIFDDQFSVERPDGSNFTLKIRSTKLEDSAMYFCASSDQPNYGYTFGSGTRLTVV.

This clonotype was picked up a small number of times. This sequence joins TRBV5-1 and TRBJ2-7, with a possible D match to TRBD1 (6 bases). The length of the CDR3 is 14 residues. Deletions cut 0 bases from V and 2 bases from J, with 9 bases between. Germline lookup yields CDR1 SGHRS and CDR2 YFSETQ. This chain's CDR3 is CASSLDTGPYEQYF. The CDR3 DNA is TGCGCCAGCAGCTTGGACACAGGGCCCTACGAGCAGTACTTC. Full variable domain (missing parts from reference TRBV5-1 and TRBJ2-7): KAGVTQTPRYLIKTRGQQVTLSCSPISGHRSVSWYQQTPGQGLQFLFEYFSETQRNKGNFPGRFSGRQFSNSRSEMNVSTLELGDSALYLCASSLDTGPYEQYFGPGTRLTVT.

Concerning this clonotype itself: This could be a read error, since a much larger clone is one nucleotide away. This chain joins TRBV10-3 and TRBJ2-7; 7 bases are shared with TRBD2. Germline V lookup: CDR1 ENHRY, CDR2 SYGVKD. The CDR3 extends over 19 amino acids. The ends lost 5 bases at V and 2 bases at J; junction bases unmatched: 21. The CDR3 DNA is TGTGCCATCAGTCTATTTCGAACTAACCAGGAACGGGGGGCCTACGAGCAGTACTTC. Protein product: CAISLFRTNQERGAYEQYF.